The 16 T cell receptor beta chains below come from one sample, sequenced in a study of blood T cell repertoires in COVID-19 (dated by TCRdb to about 2020). Libraries were constructed by the immunoSEQ multiplex PCR assay. TCRdb's version of the immuneACCESS table is confined to in-frame rearrangements and falls short of the full clone set. An unresolved V gene accounts for under half of the shortfall where checked; the remainder is of unknown origin. The sample yields some 250,000 clones; 60% to 75% were counted once. The ten largest clones add up to around 3.4% of the sample. Material: peripheral blood. The receptor set was obtained from a woman aged 80 or over with acute or convalescent COVID-19.

The J gene is TRBJ2-6, the V gene TRBV5-6; a weak D match, TRBD1 (6 bases). Deletions cut 0 bases from V and 2 bases from J, with 9 bases between. Looked up from germline, CDR1 is SGHDT and CDR2 is YYEEEE. The CDR3 length is 16 residues. CDR3 region: CASSLVGAPGANVLTF. For the CDR3, the DNA is TGTGCCAGCAGCTTGGTGGGGGCTCCTGGGGCCAACGTCCTGACTTTC.

This clone was detected only once. The rearrangement links TRBV11-2 to TRBJ2-3; tentatively, D is TRBD1 (5 bases). Looked up from germline, CDR1 is SGHAT and CDR2 is FQNNGV. The CDR3 is 18 amino acids. V dropped 5 bases and J dropped 3 bases, with 24 bases sitting between them. DNA of the CDR3: TGTGCCAGCAGCCTCCGACCAGGGTTCTCTAATAGGACAGATACGCAGTATTTT. It specifies CASSLRPGFSNRTDTQYF.

The V call is TRBV6-1, the J call TRBJ1-3; D remains ambiguous. From germline, CDR1 is MNHNS and CDR2 SASEGT. The length of the CDR3 is 15 residues. V was clipped by 3 bases and J by 0 bases, with 9 bases between them. The CDR3 sequence: CASSDPTHSGNTIYF. The DNA of the CDR3 is TGTGCCAGCAGTGACCCCACACACTCTGGAAACACCATATATTTT.

CDR3 region: CASSESSGDSYNEQFF. CDR3 DNA: TGTGCCAGCAGTGAATCAAGCGGGGACTCCTACAATGAGCAGTTCTTC. J is TRBJ2-1 and V is TRBV6-1; 7 positions match TRBD2. Germline CDR1 is MNHNS and CDR2 is SASEGT. The CDR3 loop spans 16 amino acids. Trimming at V came to 2 bases and at J to 0 bases, leaving 4 bases not matched to a gene.

This chain uses TRBV3-1 (or the pseudogene TRBV3-2) with TRBJ2-5; maybe TRBD2 (6 bases). Trimming stripped 1 base from V and 7 bases from J, with 7 bases between. The CDR3 loop spans 12 amino acids. Germline-derived CDR1 and CDR2 are LGHDT and YNNKEL (reference sequence). The CDR3 spells CASSQGGGTQYF. The CDR3 nucleotides read TGTGCCAGCAGCCAAGGGGGAGGGACCCAGTACTTC.

The CDR3 spells CASSTGLADTDTQYF. The CDR3 DNA reads TGTGCCAGCAGCACGGGGCTAGCGGACACAGATACGCAGTATTTT. V and J are TRBV7-9 and TRBJ2-3; 7 bases match TRBD2. Germline CDR1 reads SEHNR; CDR2 reads FQNEAQ (reference sequence). The CDR3 spans 15 residues. J lost 2 bases, V lost 5 bases, and 7 bases had no gene match.

This chain joins TRBV6-6 and TRBJ2-2; 7 bases are a match to TRBD1. J was trimmed by 0 bases and V by 7 bases; bases with no gene match: 2. There are 14 residues in the CDR3. Germline CDR1 reads MNHNY; CDR2 reads SVGAGI (reference sequence). CDR3 loop: CASNDRANTGELFF. The CDR3 coding sequence is TGTGCCAGCAACGACAGGGCGAACACCGGGGAGCTGTTTTTT.

This clone was detected once. The chain uses TRBV6-1 and TRBJ2-7; no reliable D call. CDR1 MNHNS and CDR2 SASEGT come from the germline V gene. The CDR3 covers 15 residues. The germline V and J ends were trimmed by 1 base and 2 bases, with 12 bases remaining between them. The CDR3 region is CASSEVRLNTYEQYF. The CDR3 nucleotides read TGTGCCAGCAGTGAAGTCAGGTTGAATACCTACGAGCAGTACTTC.

The chain joins TRBV7-9 to TRBJ1-6, with D unresolved. Trimming stripped 1 base from V and 0 bases from J, with 4 bases between. Germline V gene data show CDR1 as SEHNR and CDR2 as FQNEAQ (reference sequence). This CDR3 has 15 amino acids. CDR3 amino acids: CASSLESSYNSPLHF. CDR3 nucleotide sequence: TGTGCCAGCAGCTTAGAGAGCTCCTATAATTCACCCCTCCACTTT.

The rearrangement joins TRBV15 to TRBJ2-7, with TRBD2 identical over 9 bases. CDR1 is LNHNV and CDR2 is YYDKDF in the germline V gene (reference sequence). Losses at the gene ends were 2 bases for V and 2 bases for J; bases not matched to a gene: 1. This CDR3 has 14 amino acids. As DNA, the CDR3 is TGTGCCACCAGCAGAAGCGGGGGGACCTACGAGCAGTACTTC. This translates into CATSRSGGTYEQYF.

J is TRBJ2-3 and V is TRBV5-4; weak D call: TRBD1 (6 bases). V was pared by 4 bases and J by 4 bases, with 25 bases between. This CDR3 has 18 amino acids. From germline, CDR1 is SGHNT and CDR2 YYREEE (reference sequence). As DNA, the CDR3 is TGTGCCAGCAGCCATACTCCGGTGACAGGCTTATACTCAGATACGCAGTATTTT. This sequence encodes CASSHTPVTGLYSDTQYF.

The chain recombines TRBV18 with TRBJ2-7, with 7 bases fitting TRBD2. The CDR3 is made up of 13 amino acids. Germline CDR1 reads KGHSH; CDR2 reads LQKENI. V lost 6 bases to trimming and J lost 1 base; unmatched junction nucleotides: 3. The CDR3 spells CASSPGGSYEQYF. For the CDR3, the DNA is TGTGCCAGCTCGCCCGGGGGGTCCTACGAGCAGTACTTC.

The chain employs TRBV3-1 (or the pseudogene TRBV3-2) and TRBJ1-2; no clear D gene. This CDR3 has 12 amino acids. The V end was cut by 4 bases, the J end by 4 bases, with 7 bases between. In germline, CDR1 is LGHDT, CDR2 YNNKEL (reference sequence). CDR3 region: CASSPGSYGYTF. The CDR3 DNA sequence: TGTGCCAGCAGCCCCGGGTCCTATGGCTACACCTTC.

This clone was observed many times. V and J are TRBV5-1 and TRBJ1-1; TRBD1 matches at 9 bases. Germline CDR1 reads SGHRS; CDR2 reads YFSETQ. V dropped 0 bases and J dropped 5; count of bases not matched to a gene: 11. The CDR3 sequence is 17 residues long. CDR3 amino acids: CASSLGVGTGRGTEAFF. The CDR3 DNA sequence: TGCGCCAGCAGCTTGGGGGTGGGGACAGGGCGTGGGACTGAAGCTTTCTTT.

V gene TRBV19 combines with J gene TRBJ2-1, with 9 nucleotides matching TRBD2. Germline-derived CDR1 and CDR2 are LNHDA and SQIVND (reference sequence). Unmatched junction bases numbered 2, after V lost 5 bases and J lost 3 bases. CDR3 length: 14 residues. The CDR3 nucleotides are TGTGCCAGTAGTTTTAGCGGGGGCTACAATGAGCAGTTCTTC. Protein sequence: CASSFSGGYNEQFF.

In its sample, this clone was seen once. The rearrangement links TRBV10-3 to TRBJ2-5, with 7 bases identical to TRBD2. Germline V gene lookup returns CDR1 ENHRY and CDR2 SYGVKD. Trimming removed 2 bases from V and 5 bases from J; junction bases left unmatched: 14. The CDR3 runs to 17 residues. CDR3 protein: CAISELGGAGVGETQYF. For the CDR3, the DNA is TGTGCCATCAGTGAGCTGGGCGGTGCGGGAGTAGGGGAGACCCAGTACTTC.